This passage covers 15 T cell receptor beta chains from one sample sequenced in a study of tissue T cells after allogeneic stem cell transplantation. Time point noted: mouse harvest day 14 after allogeneic transplant. Mouse grafts combined 10^7 T-cell-depleted bone marrow cells with 10^6 splenic CD5+ T cells. Repertoires were generated with immunoSEQ multiplex PCR, while TCRdb's copy carries only in-frame clones and drops some. The sample records about 1,700 clones, 50% being singletons. The material sequenced was gut tissue. Receptor source: a female BALB/c mouse given C57BL/6 T cells with graft-versus-host disease after an allogeneic hematopoietic cell transplant.

About this clone itself: Genes and germline are mouse. With the read ending 1 residue before the CDR3 end, the germline J gene is used to fill in that end. V gene TRBV26 combines with J gene TRBJ2-5; maybe TRBD2 (6 bases). This CDR3 is built from 15 residues. V lost 0 bases and J 6 bases, leaving 13 bases between the germline ends. Germline V gives CDR1 KGHPV, CDR2 FQNQEV (reference sequence). CDR3 loop: CASSLSTGQGDTQYF. CDR3 DNA, as far as it was read: TGTGCCAGCAGTCTGTCGACTGGACAAGGCGACACCCAGTAC.

Worth noting for this clone: Any gene name here is a mouse gene name. With the read ending 1 residue before the CDR3 end, the germline J gene is used to fill in that end. The chain uses TRBV26 and TRBJ2-3; 8 bases are shared with TRBD1. V lost 5 bases to trimming and J lost 0 bases; unmatched junction nucleotides: 4. CDR3 length equals 15 residues. Germline V CDR1 and CDR2: KGHPV, FQNQEV (reference sequence). The CDR3 is CASSWTGSSAETLYF. The CDR3 bases that were read are TGTGCCAGCAGTTGGACAGGGTCTAGTGCAGAAACGCTGTAT.

This clone was recorded a few times. Gene names denote mouse genes. The read stops 1 residue short of the end of the CDR3; the missing end is completed from the germline J gene. The J gene is TRBJ2-4, the V gene TRBV31, with 9 bases identical to TRBD2. Germline V gives CDR1 GKSSPN, CDR2 SITVG. V was pared by 0 bases and J by 4 bases, with 2 bases of the junction left unmatched. The CDR3 is 14 amino acids. The CDR3 sequence: CAWSLNWGENTLYF. The sequenced CDR3 bases are TGTGCCTGGAGTCTAAACTGGGGGGAAAACACCTTGTAC.

Of note for this clone: Genes and germline are mouse. The DNA read from the CDR3 is TGTGCTAGCAGTGGACTGGGGGGGAACACCGGGCAGCTCTAC. Translated: CASSGLGGNTGQLY. The whole CDR3 protein is CASSGLGGNTGQLYF. The gene calls are TRBV17 and TRBJ2-2; 12 bases map to TRBD2. Coverage ceases 1 residue before the CDR3 finishes, and the germline J gene fills in the end. This CDR3 is 15 amino acids long. J gave up 2 bases and V 5 bases, and 0 bases lay outside the gene matches. The V gene's germline CDR1 is MNHDT and CDR2 YYDKIL.

This clone was seen more than once but under ten times. Gene names and germline match the mouse. The CDR3 is cut off 1 residue early in the read; its end comes from the germline J gene. The genes are TRBV13-2 and TRBJ1-4; a weak D match, TRBD1 (6 bases). The CDR3 runs 15 residues. Trimming took 0 bases from V and 3 from J, leaving 9 bases between them. Germline lookup yields CDR1 NNHNN and CDR2 SYGAGS (reference sequence). The sequenced CDR3 bases are TGTGCCAGCGGTGATGCGAGGGGGACCAACGAAAGATTATTT. It yields the protein CASGDARGTNERLF. The whole CDR3 reads CASGDARGTNERLFF.

This clone is labeled large. Here the gene names and germline are mouse. The sequenced fragment ends 1 residue before the CDR3 boundary, so the rest is inferred from the germline J gene. The genes are TRBV13-2 and TRBJ2-5, with TRBD2 matching 7 bases. Germline-derived CDR1 and CDR2 are NNHNN and SYGAGS (reference sequence). This CDR3 contains 14 residues. J gave up 0 bases and V 2 bases, and 0 bases lay outside the gene matches. CDR3 DNA, as far as it was read: TGTGCCAGCGGTGACTGGGGGAACCAAGACACCCAGTAC. Translation: CASGDWGNQDTQY. Given in full, the CDR3 is CASGDWGNQDTQYF.

This clone turned up a few times. Gene names and germline refer to mouse. Sequencing ends 1 residue short of the CDR3 end; the germline J gene provides the rest. The chain couples TRBV1 to TRBJ1-1; D not resolved. The CDR3 loop spans 13 amino acids. V shed 3 bases and J shed 1 base, with 6 bases lying between them. Germline loops: CDR1 NSQYPW, CDR2 LRSPGD (reference sequence). The CDR3 spells CTCSAGRNTEVFF. The sequenced CDR3 bases are TGCACCTGCAGTGCGGGCAGAAACACAGAAGTCTTC.

Details on this clone: The genes and germline here are from mouse. The CDR3 end lies 1 residue beyond the end of the read and is filled in from the germline J gene. The chain carries TRBV3 and TRBJ2-1; D is unresolved. The CDR3 extends over 13 amino acids. In germline, CDR1 is SNHLY, CDR2 FYNGKV (reference sequence). V was shortened by 5 bases and J by 3 bases, with 8 bases between the two germline ends. The CDR3 protein is CASSRQVYAEQFF. The covered CDR3 bases are TGTGCCAGCAGCCGACAAGTCTATGCTGAGCAGTTC.

This clone has just one count. Germline and genes here are mouse. Read coverage stops 1 residue before the CDR3 terminus; the germline J gene supplies the remainder. J is TRBJ2-4 and V is TRBV12-1; TRBD1 matches at 10 bases. This CDR3 spans 15 amino acids. Trimming at V came to 3 bases and at J to 2 bases, leaving 4 bases not matched to a gene. Germline V gives CDR1 SGHSN, CDR2 HYEKVE. The sequenced CDR3 bases are TGTGCCAGCTCTGACAGGGGGCGGGATCAAAACACCTTGTAC. Its protein is CASSDRGRDQNTLY. The entire CDR3 reads CASSDRGRDQNTLYF.

This clone came up a few times. Gene labels here are mouse ones. The read gets to within 1 residue of the CDR3 end, and the germline J gene fills in the rest. V gene TRBV12-2 combines with J gene TRBJ1-2; D is undetermined. Germline loops: CDR1 SGHLS, CDR2 HYDKME. The CDR3 is made up of 13 amino acids. Trimming removed 4 bases from V and 2 bases from J, with 10 bases in between. The CDR3 is CASSPHGNSDYTF. The covered CDR3 bases are TGTGCCAGCTCCCCTCATGGGAACTCCGACTACACC.

As for this clone: Mouse gene names apply. Read sequence stops 1 residue before the CDR3 end, and the germline J gene provides the missing end. V is TRBV13-3 and J is TRBJ2-7; 9 nucleotides line up with TRBD2. The CDR3 covers 13 residues. V was clipped by 6 bases and J by 3 bases; unmatched bases: 4. Germline CDR1 and CDR2: NNHDY and SYVADS. CDR3 DNA, as far as it was read: TGTGCCAGCAACCGGGACTGGGACTATGAACAGTAC. This gives the protein CASNRDWDYEQY. The entire CDR3 reads CASNRDWDYEQYF.

As to this clone: The gene names here belong to mouse. The missing CDR3 end, 1 residue past where the read stops, is filled in from the germline J gene. V and J are TRBV19 and TRBJ2-4; D gene ambiguous. CDR3 length: 12 residues. Trimming shortened V by 10 bases and J by 0 bases, and 9 bases separated the two germline ends. Germline V gene sequence: CDR1 FNHDT, CDR2 SITEND (reference sequence). CDR3: CAPPGSQNTLYF. The CDR3 DNA, read in part, is TGTGCCCCCCCGGGTAGTCAAAACACCTTGTAC.

In its sample, this clone was seen a few times. The listed genes are named as in mouse. The missing CDR3 end, 1 residue past where the read stops, is filled in from the germline J gene. The chain recombines TRBV3 with TRBJ2-4; TRBD2 matches 12 bases. This CDR3 comprises 16 residues. Per germline, CDR1 SNHLY and CDR2 FYNGKV (reference sequence). V lost 4 bases and J lost 3; bases outside the gene matches: 5. CDR3 DNA, as far as it was read: TGTGCCAGCAGCTCGGGACTGGGGGGCGGCCAAAACACCTTGTAC. This translates into CASSSGLGGGQNTLY. The whole CDR3 protein reads CASSSGLGGGQNTLYF.

Concerning this clone: Mouse germline and gene names are used. The sequenced fragment ends 1 residue before the CDR3 boundary, so the rest is inferred from the germline J gene. V is TRBV20 and J is TRBJ1-2, with TRBD1 matching over 7 bases. The CDR3 spans 12 residues. V trimming: 5 bases; J trimming: 4 bases; junction bases outside the gene matches: 4. CDR1 and CDR2 (germline): GFQATS, STVNSAI. The sequenced CDR3 bases are TGTGGTGCTTTGACAGGGCTCTCCGACTACACC. This sequence encodes CGALTGLSDYT. From start to end, the CDR3 is CGALTGLSDYTF.

The sample holds a few counts of this clone. Germline and genes: mouse. The sequence runs out 1 residue before the end of the CDR3; the remainder is reconstructed from the germline J gene. V and J are TRBV31 and TRBJ2-7; tentatively, D is TRBD1 (5 bases). The germline gives CDR1 GKSSPN, CDR2 SITVG. V was clipped by 0 bases and J by 6 bases, with 9 bases between them. This CDR3 has 12 residues. CDR3 DNA (partial): TGTGCCTGGAGTCTACCCAGGGCTGAACAGTAC. Its protein is CAWSLPRAEQY. From start to end, the CDR3 is CAWSLPRAEQYF.